This T cell receptor beta chain was observed in a study of metastatic and nonmetastatic thyroid tumors. At the level of the study: From malignant and benign thyroid patients, repertoires in blood and in tumor or nodule tissue were compared. Study-wide points: Reported TCR beta diversity, measured in blood and tumor, was significantly higher for malignant thyroid tumors than for benign nodules.

This clone was observed at least ten times. No antigen is known for it. Patients had received no treatment of any kind before thyroid surgery. TCRdb re-called clones from the PCR reads using MiXCR. The sample yields more than 10,000 clones, roughly 21% seen once. The CDR3 is 19 residues long. CDR1 SEHNR and CDR2 FQNEAQ come from the germline V gene (reference sequence). After removal of 1 base from V and 5 bases from J, the junction contained 13 bases not matched to a gene. V is TRBV7-9 and J is TRBJ2-1; TRBD2 matches 11 bases. The receptor comes from a female donor with papillary thyroid cancer or a benign thyroid nodule (not recorded which). Some clones in this sample may be carry-over from other donors' samples. Sequences were obtained from adjacent normal tissue. The CDR3 nucleotides read TGTGCCAGCAGCTTAGGTGCTAGCGGGAGGTGGGGTAACAACAATGAGCAGTTCTTC. Translated, it gives CASSLGASGRWGNNNEQFF.